Presented here are 27 T cell receptor beta chains from one specimen sequenced in a study of T cells in Graves' hyperthyroidism and ophthalmopathy. Amplification yielded TCR beta CDR3 regions, with RNA transcripts as the source. Using the HTBI primer set, a first-round RT-PCR was run on the TCR CDR3. MiXCR was run by TCRdb on the multiplex PCR reads, yielding one entry per CDR3 protein. The sample has roughly 700,000 distinct CDR3 sequences, 12% to 15% seen once; the top ten hold about 9.4%. Sequences were obtained from blood. The source of these receptors is a woman aged 18-30 years with Graves' hyperthyroidism.

This clonotype showed up many times. The CDR3 bases are TGTGCCAGCTCTCCTAAGGGAGGCGCCCAAGAGACCCAGTACTTC. The encoded protein is CASSPKGGAQETQYF. V gene TRBV3-1 combines with J gene TRBJ2-5; D is possibly TRBD2 (6 bases). CDR1 is LGHDT, CDR2 YNNKEL, per germline (reference sequence). There are 15 residues in the CDR3. V lost 8 bases and J 1 base, leaving 17 bases between the germline ends.

This clonotype has only a few counts. J is TRBJ2-2 and V is TRBV5-1, with TRBD2 matching 9 bases. Germline V gene lookup returns CDR1 SGHRS and CDR2 YFSETQ. The CDR3 loop spans 16 amino acids. Trimming took 3 bases from V and 5 from J; bases not matched to a gene: 8. The CDR3 protein is CASSSLSGRETGELFF. CDR3 nucleotide sequence: TGCGCCAGCAGCTCCCTTAGCGGGAGAGAAACCGGGGAGCTGTTTTTT.

Only a few counts were recorded for this clonotype. The V gene is TRBV28, the J gene TRBJ1-1, with D tentatively TRBD1 (6 bases). The CDR3 contains 13 residues. Per germline, CDR1 MDHEN and CDR2 SYDVKM. V was shortened by 6 bases and J by 11 bases, with 19 bases between the two germline ends. CDR3 nucleotide sequence: TGTGCCAGCAGCCTAACGGGGGCCCCAAAGGCTTTCTTT. This codes for CASSLTGAPKAFF.

The chain recombines TRBV29-1 with TRBJ2-1; the D call may be TRBD1 or TRBD2 (7 bases each). Germline CDR1 reads SQVTM; CDR2 reads ANQGSEA. The CDR3 runs 12 residues. V lost 8 bases, J lost 8 bases, and 16 bases lay in between. The CDR3 DNA reads as TGCAGCACAAACAGGGGAGGGGATGAGCAGTTCTTC. Protein: CSTNRGGDEQFF.

This clonotype was counted between two and nine times. The CDR3 region has the DNA TGTGCCAGCAGCCGGACTAGCGGGAGGGGACCGAGCTCCTACAATGAGCAGTTCTTC. Translated, it gives CASSRTSGRGPSSYNEQFF. This chain uses TRBV13 with TRBJ2-1; 15 positions match TRBD2. Unmatched junction bases numbered 8, after V lost 5 bases and J lost 0 bases. The V gene's germline CDR1 is PRHDT and CDR2 FYEKMQ (reference sequence). The CDR3 consists of 19 residues. The full variable domain, its missing parts supplied by reference TRBV13 and TRBJ2-1, is AAGVIQSPRHLIKEKRETATLKCYPIPRHDTVYWYQQGPGQDPQFLISFYEKMQSDKGSIPDRFSAQQFSDYHSELNMSSLELGDSALYFCASSRTSGRGPSSYNEQFFGPGTRLTVL.

The table lists this clonotype with a few counts. This chain uses TRBV4-3 with TRBJ2-6; D might be TRBD2 (5 bases). From germline, CDR1 is LGHNA and CDR2 YSLEER. V lost 0 bases, J lost 1 base, and 7 bases lay in between. The CDR3 runs to 16 residues. In DNA, the CDR3 is TGCGCCAGCAGCCAAGAGGAGGTTTCTGGGGCCAACGTCCTGACTTTC. Amino acid sequence: CASSQEEVSGANVLTF.

At least ten counts were recorded for this clonotype. J is TRBJ1-2 and V is TRBV28, with 9 positions matching TRBD1. The V gene end was trimmed by 2 bases and the J gene end by 8 bases; junction bases not matched to a gene: 3. This CDR3 contains 13 residues. From germline, CDR1 is MDHEN and CDR2 SYDVKM. The CDR3 region is CASSLRQGGGYTF. The CDR3 DNA sequence: TGTGCCAGCAGTTTACGACAGGGGGGAGGCTACACCTTC.

This clonotype came up many times. The chain joins TRBV3-1 to TRBJ1-5, with a possible D match to TRBD1 (6 bases). The V gene's germline CDR1 is LGHDT and CDR2 YNNKEL (reference sequence). The CDR3 length is 14 residues. V was clipped by 4 bases and J by 7 bases, with 14 bases between them. The CDR3 reads CASSRGLIQQPQHF. The CDR3 nucleotides are TGTGCCAGCAGCCGGGGGCTTATTCAGCAGCCCCAGCATTTT.

This clonotype was counted many times. The chain carries TRBV7-2 and TRBJ2-7, with D maybe TRBD2 (5 bases). The CDR3 runs to 14 residues. Trimming stripped 5 bases from V and 0 bases from J, with 11 bases between. The germline V gene encodes CDR1 SGHTA and CDR2 FQGNSA. CDR3 coding DNA: TGTGCCAGCAGCGCCTCCGGGGTCTCCTACGAGCAGTACTTC. This codes for CASSASGVSYEQYF. The full variable domain, completed using reference TRBV7-2 and TRBJ2-7, is GAGVSQSPSNKVTEKGKDVELRCDPISGHTALYWYRQSLGQGLEFLIYFQGNSAPDKSGLPSDRFSAERTGGSVSTLTIQRTQQEDSAVYLCASSASGVSYEQYFGPGTRLTVT.

J is TRBJ2-1 and V is TRBV6-1; D gene uncertain. This CDR3 has 15 amino acids. Germline lookup yields CDR1 MNHNS and CDR2 SASEGT. Trimming took 7 bases from V and 2 from J, leaving 15 bases between them. The chain's CDR3 is CASMPPGLTYNEQFF. The CDR3 DNA sequence: TGTGCCAGCATGCCGCCCGGGCTCACCTACAATGAGCAGTTCTTC.

This clonotype appeared many times. This chain joins TRBV12-3 or TRBV12-4 and TRBJ2-3; D may match TRBD1 or TRBD2 (5 bases each). Trimming took off 6 bases at V and 8 bases at J, with 18 bases between the two ends. The CDR3 has 14 amino acids. The CDR3 loop reads CASSPEVGVATQYF. CDR3 bases: TGTGCCAGCAGCCCTGAAGTGGGGGTTGCTACGCAGTATTTT.

The chain links TRBV24-1 to TRBJ2-2, with 9 bases lining up with TRBD1. V lost 8 bases, J lost 1 base, and 1 base stayed unmatched. This CDR3 region has 14 residues. Germline V gives CDR1 KGHDR, CDR2 SFDVKD. CDR3 sequence reads: CATKGQGNTGELFF. CDR3 nucleotide sequence: TGTGCCACCAAGGGACAGGGGAACACCGGGGAGCTGTTTTTT.

This clonotype came up a few times. The chain links TRBV9 to TRBJ2-1, with 10 bases matching TRBD2. Germline values: CDR1 SGDLS, CDR2 YYNGEE. This CDR3 has 16 residues. Trimming cost V 6 bases and J 7 bases; bases outside gene matches: 13. The CDR3 sequence: CASTPSGSLAVNEQFF. The CDR3 DNA follows: TGTGCCAGCACGCCTAGCGGGAGTTTAGCCGTGAATGAGCAGTTCTTC.

This clonotype appeared many times. The V call is TRBV6-1, the J call TRBJ2-3, with D perhaps TRBD2 (6 bases). Germline-derived CDR1 and CDR2 are MNHNS and SASEGT. This CDR3 contains 15 residues. V was cut by 6 bases and J by 2 bases, with 15 bases left in between. CDR3 nucleotides: TGTGCCAGCAGCCTGGTAGCGGATCTCACAGATACGCAGTATTTT. Translating gives CASSLVADLTDTQYF.

This clonotype was detected ten times or more. The V and J genes are TRBV2 and TRBJ1-4; D is undetermined. The CDR3 length is 12 residues. V lost 7 bases and J lost 5, with 8 bases in between. The germline gives CDR1 SNHLY, CDR2 FYNNEI. CDR3 sequence reads: CASNQINEKLFF. CDR3 in DNA: TGTGCCAGCAATCAGATCAATGAAAAACTGTTTTTT. The full variable domain, with the rest looked up from reference TRBV2 and TRBJ1-4, is EPEVTQTPSHQVTQMGQEVILRCVPISNHLYFYWYRQILGQKVEFLVSFYNNEISEKSEIFDDQFSVERPDGSNFTLKIRSTKLEDSAMYFCASNQINEKLFFGSGTQLSVL.

This clonotype was observed at least ten times. The V and J genes are TRBV6-1 and TRBJ2-3; 11 positions match TRBD2. The CDR3 is 16 amino acids. The V segment lost 5 bases and the J segment 2 bases; nucleotides outside the gene matches: 6. The germline V gene encodes CDR1 MNHNS and CDR2 SASEGT. This chain's CDR3 is CASSFATSGNTDTQYF. In DNA, the CDR3 is TGTGCCAGCAGTTTCGCGACTAGCGGGAACACAGATACGCAGTATTTT.

In its sample, this clonotype was seen many times. In nucleotides, the CDR3 is TGCAGTGCCAGGCCCCCGGGACCCTACAATGAGCAGTTCTTC. This sequence encodes CSARPPGPYNEQFF. The chain couples TRBV20-1 to TRBJ2-1, with D possibly called TRBD1 or TRBD2 (5 bases each). Germline V gives CDR1 DFQATT, CDR2 SNEGSKA (reference sequence). Deletions cut 6 bases from V and 2 bases from J, with 14 bases between. There are 14 residues in the CDR3.

In its sample, this clonotype was seen many times. V gene TRBV6-2 or TRBV6-3 combines with J gene TRBJ2-5; 9 bases are a match to TRBD2. The trim removed 4 bases at V and 4 bases at J, leaving 4 bases unmatched. The CDR3 length is 14 residues. CDR1 is MNHEY, CDR2 SVGEGT, per germline. The CDR3 coding sequence is TGTGCCAGCAGTTGGGAACTAGCGGGAGAGACCCAGTACTTC. Protein sequence: CASSWELAGETQYF.

The sample holds a few counts of this clonotype. The chain employs TRBV5-5 and TRBJ2-1; D remains ambiguous. CDR3 size: 16 residues. V lost 2 bases to trimming and J lost 0 bases, with 12 bases between them. CDR1 SGHKS and CDR2 YYEKEE come from the germline V gene (reference sequence). CDR3 nucleotides: TGTGCCAGCAGCTTTTGGGTTCATCTCTCCTACAATGAGCAGTTCTTC. Protein product: CASSFWVHLSYNEQFF.

This clonotype appeared many times. J is TRBJ2-5 and V is TRBV30, with D perhaps given as TRBD1 or TRBD2 (5 bases each). Trimming took 4 bases from V and 1 from J, leaving 10 bases between them. CDR3 size: 13 residues. Germline CDR1 reads GTSNPN; CDR2 reads SVGIG (reference sequence). DNA for the CDR3: TGTGCCTGGACTAGGGGAGCCCAAGAGACCCAGTACTTC. It yields the protein CAWTRGAQETQYF.

This clonotype has more than one count but fewer than ten. The chain recombines TRBV20-1 with TRBJ2-7; D gene uncertain. Per germline, CDR1 DFQATT and CDR2 SNEGSKA (reference sequence). Trimming removed 1 base at V and 2 bases at J, with 12 bases between. The CDR3 loop spans 14 amino acids. Written as DNA, the CDR3 is TGCAGTGCTAGAGGGACGGATGCCCCCTACGAGCAGTACTTC. Its protein product is CSARGTDAPYEQYF.

This clonotype was detected many times. V gene TRBV20-1 combines with J gene TRBJ2-7, with D perhaps TRBD1 (6 bases). CDR1 and CDR2 (germline): DFQATT, SNEGSKA (reference sequence). V lost 5 bases and J 3 bases, leaving 17 bases between the germline ends. This CDR3 has 14 amino acids. Here the CDR3 DNA reads TGCAGTGCTCCCGACCCTACAGGGAACTACGAGCAGTACTTC. This sequence encodes CSAPDPTGNYEQYF.

Many counts were recorded for this clonotype. The chain uses TRBV7-9 and TRBJ2-7, with TRBD2 identical over 9 bases. The V and J ends lost 3 bases and 6 bases, in that order; junction bases with no gene match: 6. CDR3 length: 14 residues. The V gene's germline CDR1 is SEHNR and CDR2 FQNEAQ (reference sequence). Here the CDR3 reads CASSFNSGRGEQYF. CDR3 DNA: TGTGCCAGCAGCTTCAATAGCGGGAGAGGCGAGCAGTACTTC.

Comments on this clonotype: Given a much more abundant clone one base away, this may be a read error. The chain couples TRBV28 to TRBJ1-6, with D hard to call. The CDR3 contains 13 residues. Germline values: CDR1 MDHEN, CDR2 SYDVKM. CDR3 coding DNA: TGTGCCGGCAGTTGGCGGTATAATTCACCCCTCCACTTT. Amino acids: CAGSWRYNSPLHF.

Details on this clonotype: A read error may explain this, as a much larger clone is one base away. The J gene is TRBJ1-1, the V gene TRBV13, with a tentative D call TRBD1 (5 bases). This CDR3 spans 12 amino acids. Trimming took 4 bases from V and 11 from J, leaving 14 bases between them. Germline V gives CDR1 PRHDT, CDR2 FYEKMQ (reference sequence). As DNA, the CDR3 is TGTGCCAGCAGCTCCCGGGGGGTACAGGCTTTCTTT. It yields the protein CASSSRGVQAFF.

This chain links TRBV7-9 with TRBJ2-4; 9 nucleotides agree with TRBD2. CDR1 and CDR2 from the germline V gene are SEHNR and FQNEAQ (reference sequence). Unmatched junction bases numbered 1, after V lost 1 base and J lost 6 bases. This CDR3 comprises 14 residues. CDR3 DNA sequence: TGTGCCAGCAGCTTAGTGACTAGCGGAAACATTCAGTACTTC. It codes for CASSLVTSGNIQYF. The full variable domain, in which reference TRBV7-9 and TRBJ2-4 provide the parts outside the CDR3, is DTGVSQNPRHKITKRGQNVTFRCDPISEHNRLYWYRQTLGQGPEFLTYFQNEAQLEKSRLLSDRFSAERPKGSFSTLEIQRTEQGDSAMYLCASSLVTSGNIQYFGAGTRLSVL.

This clonotype was detected only a few times. The chain combines TRBV3-1 with TRBJ2-2, with 10 bases aligning to TRBD1. The CDR3 is 16 residues long. The trim removed 6 bases at V and 4 bases at J, leaving 8 bases unmatched. CDR1 is LGHDT and CDR2 is YNNKEL in the germline V gene (reference sequence). For the CDR3, the DNA is TGTGCCAGCAGGCAGGTCGGGACAGGGGTCACCGGGGAGCTGTTTTTT. Residues: CASRQVGTGVTGELFF.